The entry below describes one T cell receptor beta chain. Germline CDR1 is SGHNT and CDR2 is YYREEE (reference sequence). V trimming: 6 bases; J trimming: 3 bases; junction bases outside the gene matches: 20. The CDR3 consists of 19 residues. The sample belongs to a study of blood T cell repertoires in COVID-19. Whole-study context: Samples came from the United States, Italy and Spain, spanning acute and convalescent COVID-19. T cells, B-cell-depleted T cells, or PBMCs supplied cDNA or gDNA.

Under the authors' procedure: Reference gene primer amplification in the assay estimated nucleated cell counts. Sequencing was performed with immunoSEQ multiplex PCR; in TCRdb, only in-frame clones are kept and a portion is missing. The V and J calls and the clone size are those of that table, but D and trimming were determined from the DNA. Among tens of thousands of clones, approximately 87% were seen once, and the ten largest hold roughly 18%. This sequence joins TRBV5-4 and TRBJ2-3; 9 bases are shared with TRBD2. The sample comprised peripheral blood. The clonotype was recovered from a woman over 75 with acute or convalescent COVID-19. The CDR3 sequence: CASTPSLASGTTTTDTQYF. DNA of the CDR3: TGTGCCAGCACCCCAAGTTTGGCTAGCGGGACCACCACTACAGATACGCAGTATTTT.